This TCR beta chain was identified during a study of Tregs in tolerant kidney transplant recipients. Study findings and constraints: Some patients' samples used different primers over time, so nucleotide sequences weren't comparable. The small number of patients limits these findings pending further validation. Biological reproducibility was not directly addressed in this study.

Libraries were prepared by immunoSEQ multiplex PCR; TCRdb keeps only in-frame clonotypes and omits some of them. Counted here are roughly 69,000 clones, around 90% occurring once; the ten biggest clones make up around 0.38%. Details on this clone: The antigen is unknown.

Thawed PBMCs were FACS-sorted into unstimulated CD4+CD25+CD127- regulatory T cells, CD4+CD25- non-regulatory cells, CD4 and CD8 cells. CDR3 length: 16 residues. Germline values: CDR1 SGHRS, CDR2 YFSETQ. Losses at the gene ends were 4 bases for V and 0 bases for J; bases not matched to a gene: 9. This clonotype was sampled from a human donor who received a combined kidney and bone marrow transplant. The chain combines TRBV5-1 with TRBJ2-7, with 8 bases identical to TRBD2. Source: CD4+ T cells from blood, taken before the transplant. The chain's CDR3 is CASSPSAGTSSYEQYF. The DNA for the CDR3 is TGCGCCAGCAGCCCGTCGGCCGGGACTAGCTCCTACGAGCAGTACTTC.